Shown below are 24 T cell receptor beta chains from a single sample sequenced in a study of early T cells in non-severe SARS-CoV-2 infection. TCRdb reanalysed the 5' RACE reads using MiXCR and keeps one entry per CDR3 protein. Of approximately 110,000 distinct CDR3 sequences listed, under 15% were seen once; the top ten hold 21%. Sequences were obtained from whole blood. The source of these receptors is an adult who was a healthcare worker with PCR-confirmed SARS-CoV-2 infection or an uninfected control (not recorded which).

The table lists this clonotype with a few counts. The gene calls are TRBV4-1 and TRBJ1-1, with unresolved D. The V end was cut by 0 bases, the J end by 0 bases, with 8 bases between. Germline-derived CDR1 and CDR2 are MGHRA and YSYEKL. This CDR3 contains 15 residues. CDR3 in amino acids: CASSQDPGMNTEAFF. The CDR3 DNA follows: TGCGCCAGCAGCCAAGATCCGGGGATGAACACTGAAGCTTTCTTT.

This clonotype was counted a few times. This sequence joins TRBV6-6 and TRBJ2-3, with TRBD2 matching over 14 bases. Germline V CDR1 and CDR2: MNHNY, SVGAGI (reference sequence). V lost 4 bases to trimming and J lost 5 bases; unmatched junction nucleotides: 11. CDR3 length: 18 amino acids. The CDR3 here is CASSSSETSGGVIDTQYF. In nucleotides, the CDR3 is TGTGCCAGCAGTTCATCTGAGACTAGCGGGGGGGTAATAGATACGCAGTATTTT.

Many counts were recorded for this clonotype. The missing conserved phenylalanine or tryptophan at the end of this CDR3 makes a read error likely. It is unclear where the CDR3 begins or ends on the DNA, so no DNA is shown, and the CDR3 is as TCRdb lists it. V and J are TRBV5-6 and TRBJ2-1; the table's D call, TRBD2, has no DNA check behind it. The CDR3 is made up of 9 amino acids, end residues included. Germline-derived CDR1 and CDR2 are SGHDT and YYEEEE. CDR3 in amino acids: CASSLAGAS.

The table lists this clonotype with a few counts. The chain couples TRBV29-1 to TRBJ2-7; 11 bases are a match to TRBD1. The CDR3 runs 13 residues. The V and J ends lost 3 bases and 6 bases, in that order; junction bases with no gene match: 4. Germline CDR1 is SQVTM and CDR2 is ANQGSEA. The CDR3 is CSVDPGTGGEQYF. The CDR3, as DNA: TGCAGCGTTGACCCCGGGACAGGGGGCGAGCAGTACTTC.

This chain links TRBV12-5 with TRBJ1-4; D is unresolved. Germline CDR1 is LGHNT and CDR2 is FRNRAP. The CDR3 extends over 15 amino acids. V gave up 6 bases and J gave up 0 bases, with 11 bases separating them. The CDR3 DNA reads TGTGCTAGTGGACCAGCTGTCGCAACTAATGAAAAACTGTTTTTT. This sequence encodes CASGPAVATNEKLFF.

This clonotype was observed a few times. V is TRBV29-1 and J is TRBJ1-5, with no clear D. The length of the CDR3 is 9 residues. Germline-derived CDR1 and CDR2 are SQVTM and ANQGSEA. The DNA for the CDR3 is TGCCCACAAGGACAGCCCCAGCATTTT. Protein sequence: CPQGQPQHF.

This chain links TRBV7-9 with TRBJ1-5; 10 positions match TRBD1. There are 14 residues in the CDR3. Unmatched junction bases numbered 2, after V lost 5 bases and J lost 4 bases. CDR1 is SEHNR and CDR2 is FQNEAQ in the germline V gene (reference sequence). The CDR3 spells CASSAGQGNQPQHF. The CDR3 DNA follows: TGTGCCAGCAGCGCGGGACAGGGGAATCAGCCCCAGCATTTT.

The chain recombines TRBV7-6 with TRBJ1-5, with D possibly being TRBD1 (5 bases). V dropped 4 bases and J dropped 5 bases, with 12 bases sitting between them. Germline CDR1 and CDR2: SGHVS and FNYEAQ. The CDR3 consists of 14 residues. CDR3 in DNA: TGTGCCAGCAGCTCCGGGACTCCGGATCAGCCCCAGCATTTT. Protein: CASSSGTPDQPQHF.

The chain employs TRBV27 and TRBJ2-7; D tentatively fits TRBD1 or TRBD2 (5 bases each). This CDR3 has 13 residues. Germline CDR1 is MNHEY and CDR2 is SMNVEV (reference sequence). The V end lost 8 bases, the J end lost 3 bases, and 14 bases lay between the germline ends. The CDR3 reads CASSPRENYEQYF. CDR3 DNA: TGTGCCAGCTCTCCCAGGGAGAACTACGAGCAGTACTTC.

This clonotype was seen repeatedly, ten times or more. This chain joins TRBV5-4 and TRBJ2-1, with D tentatively TRBD2 (6 bases). V lost 4 bases and J lost 2, with 13 bases in between. This CDR3 contains 15 residues. Germline V lookup: CDR1 SGHNT, CDR2 YYREEE (reference sequence). CDR3 residues: CASSRDSTPYNEQFF. CDR3 in DNA: TGTGCCAGCAGCCGGGACTCAACACCCTACAATGAGCAGTTCTTC.

In nucleotides, the CDR3 is TGCAGCTCCCGGGGGTACGAGCAGTACTTC. The encoded protein is CSSRGYEQYF. The chain is built from TRBV29-1 and TRBJ2-7; possibly TRBD2 for D (6 bases). CDR3 size: 10 residues. CDR1 is SQVTM, CDR2 ANQGSEA, per germline. Trimming pared 8 bases from V and 4 bases from J, leaving 9 bases between.

The gene calls are TRBV9 and TRBJ2-1; 7 bases match TRBD1. CDR1 is SGDLS and CDR2 is YYNGEE in the germline V gene. J gave up 6 bases and V 3 bases, and 12 bases lay outside the gene matches. CDR3 length: 16 residues. The CDR3 reads CASSGGSGQEVNEQFF. As DNA, the CDR3 is TGTGCCAGCAGCGGCGGGTCCGGACAGGAAGTCAATGAGCAGTTCTTC.

The rearrangement uses TRBV20-1 and TRBJ2-5, with 11 bases aligning to TRBD2. Losses at the gene ends were 2 bases for V and 5 bases for J; bases not matched to a gene: 4. Germline V gene data show CDR1 as DFQATT and CDR2 as SNEGSKA (reference sequence). The length of the CDR3 is 14 residues. CDR3: CSARSSGGIETQYF. CDR3 coding DNA: TGCAGTGCTAGATCTAGCGGGGGGATCGAGACCCAGTACTTC.

At least ten counts were recorded for this clonotype. CDR3 sequence (DNA): TGCGCCAGCAGCCAAGACAGGGGCAATCAGCCCCAGCATTTT. Translation: CASSQDRGNQPQHF. The chain uses TRBV4-1 and TRBJ1-5; TRBD1 is a possible D gene (5 bases). Deletions cut 0 bases from V and 2 bases from J, with 5 bases between. Germline loops: CDR1 MGHRA, CDR2 YSYEKL. The CDR3 is 14 amino acids.

This clonotype was picked up many times. The rearrangement links TRBV10-3 to TRBJ1-2, with a weak D call TRBD1 (5 bases). The CDR3 has 14 amino acids. Trimming shortened V by 6 bases and J by 1 base, and 12 bases separated the two germline ends. The germline V gene has CDR1 ENHRY and CDR2 SYGVKD. The CDR3 protein is CAIRGDLINYGYTF. Written as DNA, the CDR3 is TGTGCCATCAGGGGGGACCTTATTAACTATGGCTACACCTTC.

In this sample, this clonotype turned up a few times. The rearrangement links TRBV7-9 to TRBJ2-3; 8 positions agree with TRBD2. Germline loops: CDR1 SEHNR, CDR2 FQNEAQ (reference sequence). The CDR3 consists of 16 residues. Trimming removed 1 base from V and 2 bases from J; junction bases left unmatched: 5. CDR3 in DNA: TGTGCCAGCAGCTTAGGGCTAGCGGGCCTCACAGATACGCAGTATTTT. It encodes CASSLGLAGLTDTQYF.

CDR3 in amino acids: CASSFTSDTLTSYEQYF. DNA of the CDR3: TGTGCCAGCAGCTTTACCTCCGATACCCTAACCTCCTACGAGCAGTACTTC. V is TRBV7-6 and J is TRBJ2-7; D is unresolved. Germline V gene lookup returns CDR1 SGHVS and CDR2 FNYEAQ. This CDR3 has 17 amino acids. Between the trimmed V and J ends, which lost 3 bases and 0 bases, there was a span of 18 bases.

This clonotype came up a few times. This chain links TRBV20-1 with TRBJ1-2; D uncertain. V lost 6 bases and J 2 bases, leaving 10 bases between the germline ends. Per germline, CDR1 DFQATT and CDR2 SNEGSKA (reference sequence). CDR3 length: 12 residues. In DNA, the CDR3 is TGCAGTGCCTCCTCAACAAACTATGGCTACACCTTC. Translated, it gives CSASSTNYGYTF.

This clonotype has only a few counts. The rearrangement joins TRBV19 to TRBJ2-1; D gene ambiguous. Germline assignment: CDR1 LNHDA and CDR2 SQIVND (reference sequence). The V gene lost 8 bases and the J gene lost 4 bases, with 9 bases spanning the gap. This CDR3 has 12 amino acids. The CDR3 region has the DNA TGTGCCAGTGGGCCTAGGTACAATGAGCAGTTCTTC. Its translation: CASGPRYNEQFF.

The chain has TRBV2 and TRBJ1-2; D is uncertain. V was cut by 8 bases and J by 1 base, with 8 bases left in between. Germline CDR1 is SNHLY and CDR2 is FYNNEI. The CDR3 is 12 residues long. This chain's CDR3 is CASDNSNYGYTF. The CDR3 DNA follows: TGTGCCAGCGACAACAGTAACTATGGCTACACCTTC.

The J gene is TRBJ2-3, the V gene TRBV7-8; D might be TRBD2 (5 bases). Germline CDR1 is SGHVS and CDR2 is FQNEAQ. V lost 5 bases and J 0 bases, leaving 6 bases between the germline ends. This CDR3 is 13 amino acids long. The CDR3 loop reads CASSERSTDTQYF. As DNA, the CDR3 is TGTGCCAGCAGCGAGCGGAGCACAGATACGCAGTATTTT.

The CDR3 DNA reads as TGTGCCAGCAGTTTTGAACGGCAGTCACCCCTCCACTTT. Protein product: CASSFERQSPLHF. The chain joins TRBV12-3 or TRBV12-4 to TRBJ1-6, with unresolved D. V was pared by 3 bases and J by 10 bases, with 10 bases between. CDR3 length: 13 amino acids.

In its sample, this clonotype was seen many times. The rearrangement uses TRBV7-7 and TRBJ2-5; D possibly uses TRBD1 or TRBD2 (7 bases each). Germline values: CDR1 SSHAT, CDR2 FNYEAQ (reference sequence). The V and J ends lost 5 bases and 10 bases respectively, with 17 bases between them. This CDR3 region has 13 residues. CDR3 sequence: CASSLETGRVQYF. CDR3 nucleotides: TGTGCCAGCAGCCTGGAGACAGGGAGGGTCCAGTACTTC.

This clonotype has more than one count but fewer than ten. This rearrangement joins TRBV29-1 to TRBJ2-5; D unclear. Trimming took off 1 base at V and 8 bases at J, with 11 bases between the two ends. The germline V gene has CDR1 SQVTM and CDR2 ANQGSEA. This CDR3 is built from 12 residues. The CDR3 reads CSVEGLVDTQYF. DNA of the CDR3: TGCAGCGTTGAAGGTCTAGTTGACACCCAGTACTTC.